This T cell receptor beta chain was sequenced during a study of T cell repertoires in cytomegalovirus infection. Study-wide background: Public TCR beta signatures marked donors with CMV infection and the matching HLA.

TCRdb independently ran MiXCR on the reads; one entry per CDR3 protein. The sample has 350,000 to 550,000 distinct CDR3 sequences; about 33% are singletons. CDR1 and CDR2 (germline): SEHNR, FQNEAQ (reference sequence). V was clipped by 4 bases and J by 0 bases, with 15 bases between them. The CDR3 runs 16 residues. This clonotype was counted ten times or more. This clonotype was obtained from a human donor in good health (CMV status not recorded). Some clones in this sample may be carry-over from other donors' samples. The sequencing sample was made of PBMCs. The chain joins TRBV7-9 to TRBJ2-5; D gene ambiguous. The CDR3 sequence: CASSSSTGRHQETQYF. The DNA of the CDR3 is TGTGCCAGCAGCTCGTCGACGGGTCGCCACCAAGAGACCCAGTACTTC.